This entry lists 25 T cell receptor beta chains sequenced from one sample in a study of cytomegalovirus exposure and HLA in healthy donors. 60 Vbeta and 13 Jbeta primers were used in PCR. The method was immunoSEQ multiplex PCR; TCRdb's version includes in-frame clones alone and lacks a portion of them. Of about 150,000 clones in the sample, roughly 80% are singletons; the top ten hold approximately 5.5%. Input material: PBMCs. These receptors were obtained from a man under 40 in good health and CMV-seropositive.

A note on this clone: The same CDR3 arises from other DNA sequences in this sample as well. The gene calls are TRBV18 and TRBJ1-2; 7 bases align to TRBD1. The V and J ends lost 3 bases and 3 bases, in that order; junction bases with no gene match: 1. The germline V gene encodes CDR1 KGHSH and CDR2 LQKENI. The CDR3 spans 13 residues. CDR3 sequence (DNA): TGTGCCAGCTCACCCGGACAGGACTATGGCTACACCTTC. Its protein is CASSPGQDYGYTF.

The chain couples TRBV19 to TRBJ1-5, with 8 bases identical to TRBD1. CDR1 and CDR2 (germline): LNHDA, SQIVND (reference sequence). J was trimmed by 5 bases and V by 9 bases; bases with no gene match: 15. The CDR3 extends over 16 amino acids. The CDR3 protein is CASHYRGVIEDQPQHF. CDR3 sequence (DNA): TGTGCCAGCCATTACAGGGGGGTGATAGAGGATCAGCCCCAGCATTTT.

The chain couples TRBV30 to TRBJ2-4; 8 bases fit TRBD1. Germline CDR1 GTSNPN, CDR2 SVGIG (reference sequence). V shed 2 bases, J shed 9 bases, and the junction held 9 bases outside the gene matches. This CDR3 contains 14 residues. This CDR3 is CAWSPQDRDSIQYF. For the CDR3, the DNA is TGTGCCTGGAGTCCCCAGGACAGGGACAGCATTCAGTACTTC.

This clone was detected a few times. This rearrangement joins TRBV5-6 to TRBJ1-2; unclear D gene. V was pared by 1 base and J by 12 bases, with 16 bases between. This CDR3 is 13 amino acids long. The germline V gene has CDR1 SGHDT and CDR2 YYEEEE. CDR3: CASSLSQAEGDTF. The DNA for the CDR3 is TGTGCCAGCAGCTTGAGTCAGGCAGAAGGCGACACCTTC.

There are a few counts of this clone. The chain is built from TRBV5-1 and TRBJ1-5; D call uncertain. Germline V gene lookup returns CDR1 SGHRS and CDR2 YFSETQ. Trimming took 5 bases from V and 2 from J, leaving 17 bases between them. The CDR3 has 16 residues. CDR3 protein: CASSPDVLSGNQPQHF. In DNA form, the CDR3 reads TGCGCCAGCAGTCCCGACGTTCTGAGCGGCAATCAGCCCCAGCATTTT.

This clone appeared a single time. V is TRBV6-1 and J is TRBJ2-1; D is ambiguous. Looked up from germline, CDR1 is MNHNS and CDR2 is SASEGT. This CDR3 is 13 amino acids long. Trimming removed 7 bases at V and 1 base at J, with 8 bases between. DNA of the CDR3: TGTGCCAGCAAGGTGGAGTCCTACAATGAGCAGTTCTTC. Amino acids: CASKVESYNEQFF.

V usage is TRBV25-1 and J usage is TRBJ2-5; TRBD2 matches at 10 bases. Germline loops: CDR1 MGHDK, CDR2 SYGVNS. This CDR3 is built from 18 residues. V lost 0 bases, J lost 1 base, and 8 bases stayed unmatched. The CDR3 here is CASSEYNIAGGIQETQYF. The CDR3 coding sequence is TGTGCCAGCAGTGAATATAACATAGCGGGGGGCATCCAAGAGACCCAGTACTTC.

This chain connects TRBV6-1 to TRBJ2-1; TRBD1 matches at 7 bases. The CDR3 is 14 residues long. Germline V gene data show CDR1 as MNHNS and CDR2 as SASEGT. The V and J ends lost 7 bases and 7 bases, in that order; junction bases with no gene match: 10. The CDR3 protein is CASKDRGRGNEQFF. DNA for the CDR3: TGTGCCAGCAAGGATAGGGGGCGCGGGAATGAGCAGTTCTTC.

In its sample, this clone was seen once. CDR3 in amino acids: CASRLHWSGANVLTF. The CDR3 coding sequence is TGTGCCAGCAGACTGCATTGGTCCGGGGCCAACGTCCTGACTTTC. The chain carries TRBV28 and TRBJ2-6; D gene unclear. This CDR3 region has 15 residues. Germline V gives CDR1 MDHEN, CDR2 SYDVKM. Between the trimmed V and J ends, which lost 6 bases and 4 bases, there was a span of 13 bases.

The chain carries TRBV6-5 and TRBJ2-2, with D unclear. The CDR3 is 14 residues long. Germline lookup yields CDR1 MNHEY and CDR2 SVGAGI. V was clipped by 0 bases and J by 4 bases, with 6 bases between them. The CDR3 coding sequence is TGTGCCAGCAGTTACTCCGGTCCCACCGGGGAGCTGTTTTTT. Amino acid sequence: CASSYSGPTGELFF.

This sequence joins TRBV7-9 and TRBJ2-7, with TRBD1 as a possible D gene (5 bases). Trimming took off 4 bases at V and 5 bases at J, with 18 bases between the two ends. Germline V gene sequence: CDR1 SEHNR, CDR2 FQNEAQ (reference sequence). The CDR3 is 15 residues long. In DNA, the CDR3 is TGTGCCAGCAGCTCCGACAGTAGAGGTTCCCACGAGCAGTACTTC. Translation: CASSSDSRGSHEQYF.

The chain carries TRBV2 and TRBJ2-7, with D perhaps matching TRBD1 (7 bases). Germline V gives CDR1 SNHLY, CDR2 FYNNEI. Between the trimmed V and J ends, which lost 6 bases and 4 bases, there was a span of 16 bases. This CDR3 spans 14 amino acids. CDR3 in amino acids: CASSGGTEAYEQYF. DNA for the CDR3: TGTGCCAGCAGCGGAGGGACAGAAGCTTACGAGCAGTACTTC. The variable domain in full, completed from reference TRBV2 and TRBJ2-7, reads EPEVTQTPSHQVTQMGQEVILRCVPISNHLYFYWYRQILGQKVEFLVSFYNNEISEKSEIFDDQFSVERPDGSNFTLKIRSTKLEDSAMYFCASSGGTEAYEQYFGPGTRLTVT.

The gene calls are TRBV7-2 and TRBJ2-3; 10 bases line up with TRBD1. CDR1 is SGHTA, CDR2 FQGNSA, per germline. The CDR3 loop spans 13 amino acids. Trimming at V came to 10 bases and at J to 1 base, leaving 2 bases not matched to a gene. The chain's CDR3 is CATGTGGTDTQYF. CDR3 sequence (DNA): TGTGCCACCGGGACAGGGGGCACAGATACGCAGTATTTT.

The V gene is TRBV25-1, the J gene TRBJ1-4; D is ambiguous. Deletions cut 1 base from V and 4 bases from J, with 7 bases between. The CDR3 runs 14 residues. CDR1 and CDR2 from the germline V gene are MGHDK and SYGVNS. The CDR3 sequence: CASSEFRFNEKLFF. The CDR3 nucleotides are TGTGCCAGCAGTGAATTCAGGTTTAATGAAAAACTGTTTTTT.

This clone was recorded once. This rearrangement joins TRBV7-9 to TRBJ1-1; D ambiguous. The V end was cut by 1 base, the J end by 0 bases, with 6 bases between. CDR1 is SEHNR and CDR2 is FQNEAQ in the germline V gene (reference sequence). This CDR3 spans 14 amino acids. CDR3 DNA sequence: TGTGCCAGCAGCTTAGACGGGGTGAACACTGAAGCTTTCTTT. Translation gives CASSLDGVNTEAFF.

The chain employs TRBV30 and TRBJ2-5; D is ambiguous. V lost 7 bases and J 3 bases, leaving 12 bases between the germline ends. The CDR3 has 12 residues. Germline V gene lookup returns CDR1 GTSNPN and CDR2 SVGIG (reference sequence). CDR3 residues: CASMYSEETQYF. In DNA form, the CDR3 reads TGTGCCTCGATGTACTCGGAAGAGACCCAGTACTTC. The variable domain in full, completed from reference TRBV30 and TRBJ2-5, reads SQTIHQWPATLVQPVGSPLSLECTVEGTSNPNLYWYRQAAGRGLQLLFYSVGIGQISSEVPQNLSASRPQDRQFILSSKKLLLSDSGFYLCASMYSEETQYFGPGTRLLVL.

This chain joins TRBV6-6 and TRBJ1-4, with 8 nucleotides matching TRBD1. Germline loops: CDR1 MNHNY, CDR2 SVGAGI (reference sequence). V was clipped by 5 bases and J by 7 bases; unmatched bases: 6. The CDR3 length is 14 residues. CDR3 sequence (DNA): TGTGCCAGCAGTCGGACAGGGTTTAGTGAAAAACTGTTTTTT. Protein product: CASSRTGFSEKLFF.

The rearrangement joins TRBV14 to TRBJ2-7; D might be TRBD1 (6 bases). The CDR3 consists of 17 residues. Germline CDR1 is SGHDN and CDR2 is FVKESK. V was trimmed by 2 bases and J by 2 bases, leaving 19 bases between them. CDR3: CASSQRQGRKQTYEQYF. The CDR3 DNA follows: TGTGCCAGCAGCCAAAGGCAGGGGCGTAAACAAACCTACGAGCAGTACTTC.

The chain uses TRBV10-2 and TRBJ2-2; 11 bases align to TRBD1. V lost 10 bases and J lost 6; bases outside the gene matches: 10. CDR3 length: 15 residues. CDR1 and CDR2 from the germline V gene are WSHSY and SAAADI. For the CDR3, the DNA is TGCGCCAACCGGGACAGGGGGTCAGGGGCCGGGGAGCTGTTTTTT. This translates into CANRDRGSGAGELFF.

The gene calls are TRBV9 and TRBJ2-1, with 8 nucleotides matching TRBD1. CDR3 length equals 17 residues. V was clipped by 4 bases and J by 6 bases; unmatched bases: 15. CDR1 SGDLS and CDR2 YYNGEE come from the germline V gene. CDR3 in amino acids: CASSLSRTGGLINEQFF. The CDR3 DNA reads as TGTGCCAGCAGCCTATCCAGAACAGGGGGACTTATCAATGAGCAGTTCTTC.

This chain uses TRBV19 with TRBJ2-7, with D perhaps TRBD2 (5 bases). The CDR3 has 12 amino acids. Trimming cost V 5 bases and J 5 bases, with 10 bases left between them. CDR1 LNHDA and CDR2 SQIVND come from the germline V gene (reference sequence). This CDR3 reads CASSPGSHEQYF. For the CDR3, the DNA is TGTGCCAGTAGTCCGGGATCCCACGAGCAGTACTTC. The full variable domain, completed using reference TRBV19 and TRBJ2-7, is DGGITQSPKYLFRKEGQNVTLSCEQNLNHDAMYWYRQDPGQGLRLIYYSQIVNDFQKGDIAEGYSVSREKKESFPLTVTSAQKNPTAFYLCASSPGSHEQYFGPGTRLTVT.

The gene calls are TRBV19 and TRBJ2-1, with unresolved D. V was pared by 1 base and J by 0 bases, with 10 bases between. Germline V CDR1 and CDR2: LNHDA, SQIVND (reference sequence). The CDR3 covers 16 residues. CDR3 residues: CASSIVRASSYNEQFF. The CDR3 region has the DNA TGTGCCAGTAGTATAGTTCGTGCCAGCTCCTACAATGAGCAGTTCTTC.

The rearrangement links TRBV6-1 to TRBJ1-1; D may be TRBD1 (5 bases). Trimming took 0 bases from V and 3 from J, leaving 8 bases between them. The CDR3 loop spans 14 amino acids. Germline V lookup: CDR1 MNHNS, CDR2 SASEGT. The CDR3 sequence: CASSEAGGDTEAFF. CDR3 nucleotide sequence: TGTGCCAGCAGTGAAGCCGGGGGGGACACTGAAGCTTTCTTT.

The J gene is TRBJ1-2, the V gene TRBV7-9, with D possibly TRBD1 on 6 matching bases. Trimming left V 3 bases short and J 0 bases short, with 17 bases between. The CDR3 is made up of 17 amino acids. Germline assignment: CDR1 SEHNR and CDR2 FQNEAQ (reference sequence). The CDR3 protein is CASSFAGGGGTNYGYTF. The CDR3 DNA follows: TGTGCCAGCAGCTTCGCCGGAGGGGGGGGGACTAACTATGGCTACACCTTC.

The CDR3 region has the DNA TGTGCCTGGAGCCCCGGGGGTAGCACAGATACGCAGTATTTT. Protein sequence: CAWSPGGSTDTQYF. The chain links TRBV30 to TRBJ2-3, with D perhaps matching TRBD2 (6 bases). CDR1 and CDR2 (germline): GTSNPN, SVGIG (reference sequence). This CDR3 contains 14 residues. Trimming took 3 bases from V and 0 from J, leaving 10 bases between them.